The rows below give T cell receptor beta chains drawn from one sample of a study of neoadjuvant anti-PD-1 for oral cavity cancer. The data were produced by immunoSEQ multiplex PCR, yet TCRdb's version contains in-frame clones alone and is incomplete. The data show some 14,000 clones, with around three fifths seen just once and 2% to 2.5% held by the top ten. The material sequenced was PBMCs, taken before nivolumab (anti-PD-1) treatment. All receptors derive from a person between 35 and 79 years old with oral cavity squamous cell carcinoma. Both conserved end residues are part of each CDR3. A D gene is named only where the DNA matches it firmly. Size values are once, few and many counts, or a class for expanded clones, and some rows have none.

size	V	J	D	CDR3	DNA
once	TRBV15	TRBJ2-1	.	CATSTLQQGDEQFF	TGTGCCACCAGCACCTTACAACAGGGAGATGAGCAGTTCTTC
.	TRBV27	TRBJ1-6	.	CASSLPGRRNSPLHF	TGTGCCAGCAGTTTACCGGGACGGAGAAATTCACCCCTCCACTTT
once	TRBV29-1	TRBJ1-4	.	CSVQVSTNEKLFF	TGCAGCGTTCAGGTTTCGACTAATGAAAAACTGTTTTTT
.	TRBV5-4	TRBJ2-1	.	CASSPQTSYEQFF	TGTGCCAGCAGCCCCCAAACTAGCTATGAGCAGTTCTTC
once	TRBV6-1	TRBJ2-1	.	CASSGGGGPRGNEQFF	TGTGCCAGCAGTGGTGGCGGCGGACCTCGGGGCAATGAGCAGTTCTTC
.	TRBV11-3	TRBJ2-5	.	CASSLEGTAQETQYF	TGTGCCAGCAGCTTAGAAGGAACAGCTCAAGAGACCCAGTACTTC
.	TRBV5-5	TRBJ2-1	.	CASSLGVIVGYNEQFF	TGTGCCAGCAGCTTGGGGGTTATTGTCGGCTACAATGAGCAGTTCTTC
.	TRBV7-2	TRBJ2-7	.	CASSLEILSYEQYF	TGTGCCAGCAGCTTAGAAATCCTCTCCTACGAGCAGTACTTC
.	TRBV19	TRBJ1-5	.	CASSIQTGLGNQPQHF	TGTGCCAGTAGTATACAAACCGGACTGGGAAATCAGCCCCAGCATTTT
.	TRBV6-1	TRBJ2-5	TRBD2	CASRYNSGGRETQYF	TGTGCCAGCAGATACAATAGCGGGGGTAGGGAGACCCAGTACTTC
.	TRBV11-2	TRBJ1-6	TRBD1	CASSFLQGSEDSPLHF	TGTGCCAGCAGCTTTTTACAGGGGTCGGAAGATTCACCCCTCCACTTT
.	TRBV18	TRBJ2-2	TRBD2	CASSPVRTSGNTGELFF	TGTGCCAGCTCACCAGTCCGGACTAGCGGTAACACCGGGGAGCTGTTTTTT
few	TRBV7-6	TRBJ2-7	.	CASSLEAGVSSYEQYF	TGTGCCAGCAGCTTAGAGGCAGGAGTGAGCTCCTACGAGCAGTACTTC
.	TRBV6-4	TRBJ2-1	.	CASSGLAGANEQFF	TGTGCCAGCAGCGGGTTGGCGGGGGCGAATGAGCAGTTCTTC
.	TRBV29-1	TRBJ2-7	TRBD2	CSVVASGRQEEQYF	TGCAGCGTTGTTGCTAGCGGGAGGCAGGAGGAGCAGTACTTC
.	TRBV4-1	TRBJ2-7	TRBD2	CASSQDFGLAITYEQYF	TGCGCCAGCAGCCAGGATTTCGGACTAGCGATTACCTACGAGCAGTACTTC
.	TRBV19	TRBJ1-1	.	CASSTTGAGGEAFF	TGTGCCAGTAGTACTACGGGCGCGGGCGGTGAAGCTTTCTTT
.	TRBV5-4	TRBJ2-2	TRBD2	CASSASGTSGRAGAGELFF	TGTGCCAGCAGCGCGTCCGGGACTAGCGGGAGGGCCGGGGCCGGGGAGCTGTTTTTT
once	TRBV4-2	TRBJ1-3	.	CASSQEGRGSSGNTIYF	TGTGCCAGCAGCCAAGAGGGTCGAGGGTCCTCTGGAAACACCATATATTTT
.	TRBV7-9	TRBJ1-1	.	CASSSRMGNTEAFF	TGTGCCAGCAGCTCAAGGATGGGGAACACTGAAGCTTTCTTT
.	TRBV25-1	TRBJ1-5	TRBD1	CASRGGTASNQPQHF	TGTGCCAGCAGGGGGGGGACAGCTAGCAATCAGCCCCAGCATTTT
.	TRBV25-1	TRBJ1-2	.	CASSEYGGRGIQGYTF	TGTGCCAGCAGTGAATATGGTGGGCGGGGTATACAGGGCTACACCTTC
few	TRBV7-6	TRBJ2-1	TRBD2	CASSQTSGRRNEQFF	TGTGCCAGCAGCCAAACTAGCGGGAGGAGGAATGAGCAGTTCTTC
.	TRBV27	TRBJ2-1	.	CASTRTSSYNEQFF	TGTGCCAGCACTCGGACATCCAGTTACAATGAGCAGTTCTTC
.	TRBV2	TRBJ2-7	.	CASSEGSSYEQYF	TGTGCCAGCAGTGAGGGCAGCTCCTACGAGCAGTACTTC
.	TRBV28	TRBJ2-7	.	CASSLRSSYEQYF	TGTGCCAGCAGTCTTCGTAGCTCCTACGAGCAGTACTTC
.	TRBV29-1	TRBJ1-1	.	CSVERRTWNTEAFF	TGCAGCGTTGAAAGGAGGACATGGAACACTGAAGCTTTCTTT
few	TRBV6-5	TRBJ1-6	.	CASSILTVSNSPLHF	TGTGCCAGCAGTATCCTGACAGTCTCAAATTCACCCCTCCACTTT
.	TRBV30	TRBJ1-2	TRBD1	CAWRWTGPNYGYTF	TGTGCCTGGAGGTGGACAGGGCCTAACTATGGCTACACCTTC
once	TRBV28	TRBJ1-2	.	CASSNRLGYTF	TGTGCCAGCAGTAACAGATTAGGCTACACCTTC
.	TRBV23-1	TRBJ2-5	TRBD2	CASSQTLAGQETQYF	TGCGCCAGCAGTCAGACGCTAGCGGGGCAAGAGACCCAGTACTTC
.	TRBV5-5	TRBJ1-1	.	CASSPRGMRLNTEAFF	TGTGCCAGCAGCCCACGCGGGATGAGGCTGAACACTGAAGCTTTCTTT
.	TRBV27	TRBJ1-3	.	CASRTNDMISYTIYF	TGTGCCAGCAGGACCAACGACATGATTTCGTACACCATATATTTT
.	TRBV27	TRBJ2-1	.	CASSSGTYSYNEQFF	TGTGCCAGCAGTTCCGGGACATATTCCTACAATGAGCAGTTCTTC
.	TRBV5-1	TRBJ1-2	TRBD1	CASSSGGTALNYGYTF	TGCGCCAGCAGCTCGGGCGGGACAGCCTTAAACTATGGCTACACCTTC
few	TRBV11-2	TRBJ1-6	TRBD1	CASSTLDRGFLHF	TGTGCCAGCAGCACCCTAGACAGGGGGTTCCTCCACTTT
.	TRBV27	TRBJ2-2	.	CASSFTSTGELFF	TGTGCCAGCAGTTTTACTAGCACCGGGGAGCTGTTTTTT